The sequence of this T cell receptor (beta chain) was determined in a study of Graves' ophthalmopathy and Graves' hyperthyroidism. This CDR3 has 13 residues. V dropped 6 bases and J dropped 1 base, with 9 bases sitting between them. This clonotype was counted at least ten times. Its antigen is as yet unknown. Overall study findings and caveats: Among expanded thyroid clonotypes above 0.001 frequency, most also occurred in blood.

For repertoire sequencing, the TCR beta CDR3 regions were amplified from RNA transcripts. HTBI-primed first-round RT-PCR preceded second-round multiplex PCR. TCRdb called the multiplex PCR reads again in MiXCR, with one record for every CDR3 protein. Of 200,000 to 250,000 distinct CDR3 sequences listed, roughly 21% were seen once; the top ten hold approximately 40%. The sequence derives from a woman in her forties or fifties with Graves' ophthalmopathy. The V call is TRBV12-3 or TRBV12-4, the J call TRBJ1-1; D is ambiguous. Sequencing was performed on peripheral blood. CDR3 nucleotide sequence: TGTGCCAGCAGCCAGCTGGGGAACACTGAAGCTTTCTTT. Its translation is CASSQLGNTEAFF.